A single sample gave rise to the 6 T cell receptor beta chains below, sequenced in a study of spatial heterogeneity in lung cancer. The time point is: sample taken at primary tumor resection. The input material, whole RNA from tumor, nontumor lung or frozen PBMC, was sequenced unsorted. TCRdb re-analysed the 5' RACE reads in MiXCR, keeping a single row per CDR3 protein. Here the sample spans some 7,800 distinct CDR3 sequences, about 8.3% being singletons. The sequences come from PBMCs, collected at surgery. The receptors were sampled from a male donor with early-stage non-small cell lung cancer.

In its sample, this clonotype was seen many times. This beta chain came through as a stray read in a library set up for alpha chains, and its size says little. The genes are TRBV29-1 and TRBJ2-1, with TRBD2 matching over 14 bases. V lost 4 bases, J lost 5 bases, and 10 bases stayed unmatched. The CDR3 is made up of 17 amino acids. Germline V gene sequence: CDR1 SQVTM, CDR2 ANQGSEA. CDR3 coding DNA: TGCAGCGTTGTTCACCTGGGACTAGCGGGAGTAAACAATGAGCAGTTCTTC. Its protein product is CSVVHLGLAGVNNEQFF.

This clonotype was picked up many times. This beta chain is off target for a library built for alpha chains, so its abundance means little. The chain employs TRBV20-1 and TRBJ1-4, with D possibly being TRBD1 (6 bases). This CDR3 region has 14 residues. CDR1 and CDR2 from the germline V gene are DFQATT and SNEGSKA (reference sequence). The ends were cut back, 0 bases at V and 7 bases at J, with 12 bases in the middle. The CDR3 here is CSARDYRVGEKLFF. The CDR3 DNA follows: TGCAGTGCTAGAGATTACAGGGTCGGTGAAAAACTGTTTTTT.

As regards this clonotype: This beta chain is a stray sequence in a library constructed for alpha chains; its clone size is not meaningful. This chain connects TRBV20-1 to TRBJ2-5, with a possible D match to TRBD2 (5 bases). This CDR3 spans 13 amino acids. Germline CDR1 reads DFQATT; CDR2 reads SNEGSKA (reference sequence). V was shortened by 7 bases and J by 2 bases, with 14 bases between the two germline ends. The CDR3 coding sequence is TGCAGTGGGGAGCGGCCGCCTCAAGAGACCCAGTACTTC. Protein sequence: CSGERPPQETQYF.

This clonotype was found many times. This beta chain was picked up by a library intended for alpha chains and is off target, so its count carries little meaning. The V gene is TRBV11-3, the J gene TRBJ2-3; a weak D match, TRBD2 (6 bases). Germline CDR1 and CDR2: SGHNT and YENEEA. V dropped 1 base and J dropped 4 bases, with 6 bases sitting between them. CDR3 length equals 13 residues. This CDR3 reads CASSLGGADTQYF. The CDR3 nucleotides are TGTGCCAGCAGCTTAGGCGGGGCAGATACGCAGTATTTT.

This clonotype was recorded at least ten times. Because this beta chain is a stray read in a library intended to capture alpha chains, its abundance should not be given much weight. This chain uses TRBV6-6 with TRBJ2-2; D gene uncertain. CDR1 and CDR2 (germline): MNHNY, SVGAGI (reference sequence). The ends were cut back, 5 bases at V and 3 bases at J, with 7 bases in the middle. There are 13 residues in the CDR3. The CDR3 DNA sequence: TGTGCCAGCAGTCCCTCCTACACCGGGGAGCTGTTTTTT. This translates into CASSPSYTGELFF.

In this sample, this clonotype turned up many times. The library was prepared for alpha chains; this beta chain is a stray read, so its frequency means little. V is TRBV4-2 and J is TRBJ2-3; 8 positions agree with TRBD2. CDR1 is LGHNA and CDR2 is YNFKEQ in the germline V gene. V shed 1 base and J 3 bases; nucleotides not matched to a gene: 9. There are 17 residues in the CDR3. The CDR3 coding sequence is TGTGCCAGCAGCCAAGGAGAGACTAGCGTTGAGACAGATACGCAGTATTTT. Amino acid sequence: CASSQGETSVETDTQYF.